This T cell receptor (beta chain) was observed in a study of shared clonotypes between healthy human individuals. Study-level findings and limits: Non-shared clonotypes showed lower generation probabilities than clonotypes common to all four donors. It was observed that 4% to 6% of naive CD4 clonotypes were shared across a few donors.

In the study's own analysis: From ImmunoSEQ came sequences covering only the junction and carrying no quality scores, so filtering differed. Repertoires were generated with immunoSEQ multiplex PCR, while TCRdb's copy carries only in-frame clones and drops some. V, J and clone size are those of that table, while D and trimming were read from the DNA. The sample has approximately 2.5 million clones, over 85% seen once. Concerning this clone itself: Its antigen is as yet unknown.

The sequence was obtained from a man between 18 and 35 years old in good health. The sequencing sample was made of naive CD4+ T cells sorted from blood. As to subset: CD45RA+ positively selected.

The chain's CDR3 is CASSFGNREQFF. In DNA form, the CDR3 reads TGTGCCAGCAGCTTTGGGAACAGGGAGCAGTTCTTC. This chain links TRBV7-3 with TRBJ2-1; the D gene is possibly TRBD1 (5 bases). Between the trimmed V and J ends, which lost 3 bases and 10 bases, there was a span of 10 bases. Germline V gene sequence: CDR1 SGHTA, CDR2 FQGTGA. The CDR3 is 12 amino acids.